This T cell receptor (beta chain) was identified during a study of T-cell reconstitution after alpha-beta-depleted transplantation in children. Unique molecular identifiers were used to barcode this TCRbeta library. TCRdb itself ran the PCR reads through MiXCR, one entry per CDR3 protein. This sample has a few hundred thousand distinct CDR3 sequences, with over 20% found just once. This clonotype has a handful of counts. This CDR3 region has 13 residues. V was shortened by 2 bases and J by 8 bases, with 11 bases between the two germline ends. Per the germline V gene, CDR1 is SGHRS and CDR2 is YFSETQ. This chain connects TRBV5-1 to TRBJ2-1; the D gene could be TRBD1 or TRBD2 (5 bases each). This receptor was obtained from a boy under two years old with Wiskott-Aldrich syndrome, due to receive a stem cell transplant. The sequenced sample was PBMCs, obtained before TCRalphabeta/CD19-depleted stem cell transplant. CDR3 sequence (DNA): TGCGCCAGCAGCTTACCCGGGACCGATGAGCAGTTCTTC. Translating gives CASSLPGTDEQFF.